This TCR beta chain was retrieved from a study of early T cells in non-severe SARS-CoV-2 infection. Trimming cost V 8 bases and J 3 bases, with 13 bases left between them. The CDR3 totals 13 residues. Individual cDNA molecules received unique molecular identifiers. Each CDR3 protein is one row after TCRdb ran MiXCR on the 5' RACE reads. Here the sample spans approximately 77,000 distinct CDR3 sequences, approximately 12% being singletons. This TCR was sampled from an adult who was a healthcare worker with PCR-confirmed SARS-CoV-2 infection or an uninfected control (not recorded which). This chain links TRBV12-3 or TRBV12-4 with TRBJ1-1; tentative D call: TRBD1 (6 bases). The source material was whole blood. CDR3 sequence (DNA): TGTGCCAGCGCCACAGGGTCGGACACTGAAGCTTTCTTT. Translating it yields CASATGSDTEAFF.